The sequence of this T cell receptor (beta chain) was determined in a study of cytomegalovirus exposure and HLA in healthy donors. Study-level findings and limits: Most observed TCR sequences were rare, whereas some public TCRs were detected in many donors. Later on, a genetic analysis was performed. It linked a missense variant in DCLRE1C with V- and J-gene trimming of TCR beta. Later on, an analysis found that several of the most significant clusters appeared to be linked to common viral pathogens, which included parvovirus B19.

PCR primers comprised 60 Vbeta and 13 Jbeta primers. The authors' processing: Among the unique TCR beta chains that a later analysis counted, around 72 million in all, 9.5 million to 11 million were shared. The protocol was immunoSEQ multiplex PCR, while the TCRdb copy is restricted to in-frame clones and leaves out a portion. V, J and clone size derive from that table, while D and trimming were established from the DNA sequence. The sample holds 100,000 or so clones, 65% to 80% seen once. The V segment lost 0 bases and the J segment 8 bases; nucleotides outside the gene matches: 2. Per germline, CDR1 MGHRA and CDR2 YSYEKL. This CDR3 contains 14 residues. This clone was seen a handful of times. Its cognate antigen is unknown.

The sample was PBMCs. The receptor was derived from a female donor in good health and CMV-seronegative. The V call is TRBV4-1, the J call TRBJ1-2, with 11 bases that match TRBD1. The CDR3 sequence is CASSQDGTGGGYTF. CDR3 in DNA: TGCGCCAGCAGCCAAGACGGGACAGGGGGAGGCTACACCTTC.